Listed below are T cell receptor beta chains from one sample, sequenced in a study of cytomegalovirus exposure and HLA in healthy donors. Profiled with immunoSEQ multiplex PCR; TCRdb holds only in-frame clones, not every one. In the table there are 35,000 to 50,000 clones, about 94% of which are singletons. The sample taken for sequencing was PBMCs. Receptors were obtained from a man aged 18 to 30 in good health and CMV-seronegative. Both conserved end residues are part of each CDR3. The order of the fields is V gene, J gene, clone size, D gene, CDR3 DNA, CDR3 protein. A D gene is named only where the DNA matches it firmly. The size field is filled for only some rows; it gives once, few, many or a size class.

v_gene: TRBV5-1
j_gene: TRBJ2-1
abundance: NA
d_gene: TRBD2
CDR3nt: TGCGCCAGCAGCTTGGCTAGCGGGGGGGTTAATGAGCAGTTCTTC
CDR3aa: CASSLASGGVNEQFF

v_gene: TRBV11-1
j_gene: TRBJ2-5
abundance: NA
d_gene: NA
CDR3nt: TGTGCCAGCAGCTTAGGACACTACCAAGAGACCCAGTACTTC
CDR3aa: CASSLGHYQETQYF

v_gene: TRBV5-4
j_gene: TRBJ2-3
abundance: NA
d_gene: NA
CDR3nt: TGTGCCAGCAGCGGGGGGGGGCCTGCGATCACAGATACGCAGTATTTT
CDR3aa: CASSGGGPAITDTQYF

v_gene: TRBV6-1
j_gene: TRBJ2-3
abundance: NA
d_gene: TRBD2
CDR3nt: TGTGCCAGCAGTGAAAGGACTAGCGGATCCGGGAATACGCAGTATTTT
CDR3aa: CASSERTSGSGNTQYF

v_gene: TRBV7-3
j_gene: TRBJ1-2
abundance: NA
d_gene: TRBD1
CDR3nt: TGTGCCAGCAGATCCCCAGGGGGAGGTGGCTACACCTTC
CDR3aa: CASRSPGGGGYTF

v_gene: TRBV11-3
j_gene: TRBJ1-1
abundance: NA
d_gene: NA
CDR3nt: TGTGCCAGCAGCTTAGATCAGGCGGGTGAAGCTTTCTTT
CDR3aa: CASSLDQAGEAFF

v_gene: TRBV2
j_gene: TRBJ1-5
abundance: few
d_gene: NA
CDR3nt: TGTGCCAGCAGTCCCGGGACAAGGAGCGATCAGCCCCAGCATTTT
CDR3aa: CASSPGTRSDQPQHF

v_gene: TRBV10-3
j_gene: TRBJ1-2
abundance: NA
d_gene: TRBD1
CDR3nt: TGTGCCATCAGTGTTTCCGGACAGGGGGGAGACTATGGCTACACCTTC
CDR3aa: CAISVSGQGGDYGYTF

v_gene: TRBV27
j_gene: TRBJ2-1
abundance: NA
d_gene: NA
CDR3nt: TGTGCCAGCAGTCCGCACAGGGTTCTCAATGAGCAGTTCTTC
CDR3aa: CASSPHRVLNEQFF

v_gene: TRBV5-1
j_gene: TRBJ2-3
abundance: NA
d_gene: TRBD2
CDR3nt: TGCGCCAGCAGCTTGGGGACTAGCGGGAGTGCAGATACGCAGTATTTT
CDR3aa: CASSLGTSGSADTQYF

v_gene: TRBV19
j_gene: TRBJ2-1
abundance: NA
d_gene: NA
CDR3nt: TGTGCCAGTAAAGGAGACGCCTACAATGAGCAGTTCTTC
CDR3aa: CASKGDAYNEQFF

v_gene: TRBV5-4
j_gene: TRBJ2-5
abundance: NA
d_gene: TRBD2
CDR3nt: TGTGCCAGCAGCTTGGGCCCAAGGGCGGCGGGAGAACAAGAGACCCAGTACTTC
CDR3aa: CASSLGPRAAGEQETQYF

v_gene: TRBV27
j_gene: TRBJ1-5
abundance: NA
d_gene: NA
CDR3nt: TGTGCCAGCAGTAAAAACAGTTATAGCAATCAGCCCCAGCATTTT
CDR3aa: CASSKNSYSNQPQHF

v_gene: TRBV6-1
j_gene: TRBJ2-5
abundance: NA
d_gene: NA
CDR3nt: TGTGCCAGCAGTTACAAAGCGGCCCAGTACTTC
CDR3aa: CASSYKAAQYF

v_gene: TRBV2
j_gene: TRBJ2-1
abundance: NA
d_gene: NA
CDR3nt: TGTGCCAGCAGGGGGGACAAGTTCGAGCAGTTCTTC
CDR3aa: CASRGDKFEQFF

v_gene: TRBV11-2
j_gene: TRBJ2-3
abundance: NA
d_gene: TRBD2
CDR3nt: TGTGCCAGCAGGTCGACTAGCGGGGGTTTCGGTACGCAGTATTTT
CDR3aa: CASRSTSGGFGTQYF

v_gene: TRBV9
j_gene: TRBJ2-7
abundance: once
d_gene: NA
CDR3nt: TGTGCCAGCAGCGTAGATGGGGGGATCAACGAGCAGTACTTC
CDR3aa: CASSVDGGINEQYF

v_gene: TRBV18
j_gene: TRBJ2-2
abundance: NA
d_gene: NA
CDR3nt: TGTGCCAGCTCACCCCCTAGTCGCACCGGGGAGCTGTTTTTT
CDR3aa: CASSPPSRTGELFF

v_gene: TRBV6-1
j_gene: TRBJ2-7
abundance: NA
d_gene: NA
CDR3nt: TGTGCCAGCAGTGAGTGGCGACGGGGGAACGAGCAGTACTTC
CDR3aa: CASSEWRRGNEQYF

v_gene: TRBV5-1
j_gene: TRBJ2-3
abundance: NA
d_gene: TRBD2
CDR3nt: TGCGCCAGCAGCTCGGTCCCACTAGCGGGGTTCACAGATACGCAGTATTTT
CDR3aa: CASSSVPLAGFTDTQYF

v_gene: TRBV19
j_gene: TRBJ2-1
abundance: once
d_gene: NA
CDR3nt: TGTGCCAGTAGTATAGTAAGGCTAGAGGAGCAGTTCTTC
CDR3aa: CASSIVRLEEQFF

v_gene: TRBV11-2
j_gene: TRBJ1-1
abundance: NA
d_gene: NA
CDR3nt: TGTGCCAGCAGCGCAGGGGTACGGCGGACTGAAGCTTTCTTT
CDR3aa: CASSAGVRRTEAFF

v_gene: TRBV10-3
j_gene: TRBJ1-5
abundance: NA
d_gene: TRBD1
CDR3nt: TGTGCCATCAGCCTACAGGGGGCGAGTCAGCCCCAGCATTTT
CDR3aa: CAISLQGASQPQHF

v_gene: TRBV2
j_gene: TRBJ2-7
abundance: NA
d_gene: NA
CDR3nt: TGTGCCAGCAGCCCCGGACAGTCCTACGAGCAGTACTTC
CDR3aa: CASSPGQSYEQYF

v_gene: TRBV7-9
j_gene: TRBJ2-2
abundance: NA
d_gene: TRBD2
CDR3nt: TGTGCCAGCAGACCGGGACTAGCGGACTGGAGAACCGGGGAGCTGTTTTTT
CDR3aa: CASRPGLADWRTGELFF

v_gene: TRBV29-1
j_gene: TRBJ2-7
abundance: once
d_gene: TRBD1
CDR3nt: TGCAGCGCGAAGGGACAGTGGAGCTCCTACGAGCAGTACTTC
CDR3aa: CSAKGQWSSYEQYF

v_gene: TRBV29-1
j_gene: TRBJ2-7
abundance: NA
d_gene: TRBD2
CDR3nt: TGCCGGGGCGGGGGGGGGCGGGAGGGCCTCTACGAGCAGTACTTC
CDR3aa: CRGGGGREGLYEQYF

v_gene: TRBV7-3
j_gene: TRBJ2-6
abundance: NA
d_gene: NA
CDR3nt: TGTGCCAGCAGCCTCTTGGGCCCCTCTGGGGCCAACGTCCTGACTTTC
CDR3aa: CASSLLGPSGANVLTF

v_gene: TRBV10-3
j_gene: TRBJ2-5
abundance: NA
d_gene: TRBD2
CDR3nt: TGTGCCATCAGTGAGACGATAGCGGGAGGGGAGACCCAGTACTTC
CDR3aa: CAISETIAGGETQYF

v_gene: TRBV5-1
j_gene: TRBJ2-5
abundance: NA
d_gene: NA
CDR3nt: TGCGCCAGCAGCTTGGCCTGGGGGGTACAAGAGACCCAGTACTTC
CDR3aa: CASSLAWGVQETQYF

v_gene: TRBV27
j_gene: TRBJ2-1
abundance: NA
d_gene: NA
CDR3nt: TGTGCCAGCAGTTTACGCGGGTCCTACAATGAGCAGTTCTTC
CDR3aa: CASSLRGSYNEQFF

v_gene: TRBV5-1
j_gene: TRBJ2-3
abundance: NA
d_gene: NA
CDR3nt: TGCGCCAGCAGCTTTGGACTCAGGGGGGTGACCACAGATACGCAGTATTTT
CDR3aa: CASSFGLRGVTTDTQYF

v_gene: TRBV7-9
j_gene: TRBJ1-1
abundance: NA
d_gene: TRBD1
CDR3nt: TGTGCCAGCAGCTTGGGACAGGGGGAAACTGAAGCTTTCTTT
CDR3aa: CASSLGQGETEAFF

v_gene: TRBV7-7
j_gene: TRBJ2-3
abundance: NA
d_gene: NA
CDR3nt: TGTGCTAGCAGCTCCTCTGGGGCGAGCACAGATACGCAGTATTTT
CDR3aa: CASSSSGASTDTQYF

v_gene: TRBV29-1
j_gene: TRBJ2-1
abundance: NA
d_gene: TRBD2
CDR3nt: TGCAGCGCCGGCGGGGGGTACAATGAGCAGTTCTTC
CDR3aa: CSAGGGYNEQFF

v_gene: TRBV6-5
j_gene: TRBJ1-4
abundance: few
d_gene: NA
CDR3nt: TGTGCCAGCAGTTACGTCTTTAATGAAAAACTGTTTTTT
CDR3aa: CASSYVFNEKLFF

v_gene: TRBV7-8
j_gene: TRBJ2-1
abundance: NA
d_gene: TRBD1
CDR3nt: TGTGCCAGCAGCTTGGCAGGGGGTCTTTACAATGAGCAGTTCTTC
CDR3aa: CASSLAGGLYNEQFF

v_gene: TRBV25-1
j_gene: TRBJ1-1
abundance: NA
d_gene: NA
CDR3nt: TGTGCCAGCAGTGAATTCGGGGTTGCTGAAGCTTTCTTT
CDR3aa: CASSEFGVAEAFF

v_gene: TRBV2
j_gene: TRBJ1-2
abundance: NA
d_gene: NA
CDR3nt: TGTGCCAGCAGTGAAACACGGGGGGACTATGGCTACACCTTC
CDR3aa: CASSETRGDYGYTF

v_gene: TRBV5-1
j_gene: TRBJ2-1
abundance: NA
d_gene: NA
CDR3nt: TGCGCCAGCAGCCCGCGGACTACCTCGAGCTCCTACAATGAGCAGTTCTTC
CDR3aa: CASSPRTTSSSYNEQFF

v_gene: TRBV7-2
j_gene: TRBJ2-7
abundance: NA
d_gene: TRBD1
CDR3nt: TGTGCCAGCAGCTATAGACAGGGGGCAAAAGACGAGCAGTACTTC
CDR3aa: CASSYRQGAKDEQYF

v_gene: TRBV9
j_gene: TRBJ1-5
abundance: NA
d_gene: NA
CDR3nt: TGTGCCAGCAGCGAGGGGGGGCCGCCCCAGCATTTT
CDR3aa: CASSEGGPPQHF

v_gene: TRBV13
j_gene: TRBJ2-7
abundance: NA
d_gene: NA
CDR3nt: TGTGCCAGCAGCTCGCGGGTGAACTCCTACGAGCAGTACTTC
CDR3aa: CASSSRVNSYEQYF

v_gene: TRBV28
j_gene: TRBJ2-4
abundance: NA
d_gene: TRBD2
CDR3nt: TGTGCCAGCAGCGATAGCGGGAGGGTCAAAAACATTCAGTACTTC
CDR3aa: CASSDSGRVKNIQYF

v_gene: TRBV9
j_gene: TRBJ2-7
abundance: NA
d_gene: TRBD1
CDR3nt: TGTGCCAGCAGCGCGGGGACAGGGACTTCCGAGCAGTACTTC
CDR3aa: CASSAGTGTSEQYF

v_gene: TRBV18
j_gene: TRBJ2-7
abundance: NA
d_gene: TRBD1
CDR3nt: TGTGCCAGCTCACCCGGACAGGATAAGCCTTTGTACGAGCAGTACTTC
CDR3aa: CASSPGQDKPLYEQYF

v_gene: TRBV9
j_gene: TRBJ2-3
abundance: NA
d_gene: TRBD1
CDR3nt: TGTGCCAGCAGCCCCCGGACAGGGGAGAGCACAGATACGCAGTATTTT
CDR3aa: CASSPRTGESTDTQYF

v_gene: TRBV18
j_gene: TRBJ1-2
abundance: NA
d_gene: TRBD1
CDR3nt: TGTGCCAGCTCACCGGGGACAGGGTCCTTTGGCTACACCTTC
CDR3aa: CASSPGTGSFGYTF

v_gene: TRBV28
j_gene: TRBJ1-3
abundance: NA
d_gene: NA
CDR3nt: TGTGCCAGCAGCCTCCCAGGTGGAAACACCATATATTTT
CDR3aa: CASSLPGGNTIYF

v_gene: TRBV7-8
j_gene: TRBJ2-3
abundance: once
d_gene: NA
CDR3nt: TGTGCCAGCCAGGGGAAAAGTAGAGATACGCAGTATTTT
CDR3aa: CASQGKSRDTQYF

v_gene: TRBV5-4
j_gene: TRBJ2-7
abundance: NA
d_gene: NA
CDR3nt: TGTGCCAGCAACCCGGCTCCCGGAGCCTACGAGCAGTACTTC
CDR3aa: CASNPAPGAYEQYF

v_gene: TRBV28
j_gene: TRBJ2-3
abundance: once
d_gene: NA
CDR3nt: TGTGCCAGCAGTTTGCCATTGACAGGGACTCGCACAGATACGCAGTATTTT
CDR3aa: CASSLPLTGTRTDTQYF

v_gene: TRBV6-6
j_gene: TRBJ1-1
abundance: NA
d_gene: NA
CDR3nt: TGTGCCAGCAGTTACTCGGCCGGCGGCACTGAAGCTTTCTTT
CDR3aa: CASSYSAGGTEAFF

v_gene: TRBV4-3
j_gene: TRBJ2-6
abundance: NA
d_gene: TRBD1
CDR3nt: TGCGCCAGCAGCCAAGGGCAGGGGGCGAGTGGGGCCAACGTCCTGACTTTC
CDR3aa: CASSQGQGASGANVLTF

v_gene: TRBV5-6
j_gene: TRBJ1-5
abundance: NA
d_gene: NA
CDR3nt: TGTGCCAGCAGCTTGGAACTCAGCGATCAGCCCCAGCATTTT
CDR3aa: CASSLELSDQPQHF

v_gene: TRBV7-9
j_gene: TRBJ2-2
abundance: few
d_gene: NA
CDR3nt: TGTGCCAGCAGCTTGACTAGGAACACCGGGGAGCTGTTTTTT
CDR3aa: CASSLTRNTGELFF